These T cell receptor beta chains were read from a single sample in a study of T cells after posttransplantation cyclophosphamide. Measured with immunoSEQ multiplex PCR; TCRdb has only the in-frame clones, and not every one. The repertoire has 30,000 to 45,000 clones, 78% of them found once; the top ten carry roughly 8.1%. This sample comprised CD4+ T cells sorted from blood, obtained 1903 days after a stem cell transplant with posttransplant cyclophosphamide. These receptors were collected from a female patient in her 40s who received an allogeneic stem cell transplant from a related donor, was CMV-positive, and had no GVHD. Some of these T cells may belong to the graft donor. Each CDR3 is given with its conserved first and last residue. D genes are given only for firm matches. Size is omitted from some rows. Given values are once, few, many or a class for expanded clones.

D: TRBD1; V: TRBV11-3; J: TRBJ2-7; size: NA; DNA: TGTGCCAGCAGCCTACGACAGGGCGAGCAGTACTTC; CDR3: CASSLRQGEQYF
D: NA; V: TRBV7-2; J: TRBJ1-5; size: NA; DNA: TGTGCCAGCAGCTGGCGGGGCAATCAGCCCCAGCATTTT; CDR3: CASSWRGNQPQHF
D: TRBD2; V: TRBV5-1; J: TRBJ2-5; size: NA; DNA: TGCGCCAGCGGTCTAGCGGGGGGTCAAGAGACCCAGTACTTC; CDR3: CASGLAGGQETQYF
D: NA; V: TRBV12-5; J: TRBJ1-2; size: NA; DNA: TGTGCTAGTGGTTTGGTATATCCCAAAAGTGGCGAGCGGCACTATGGCTACACCTTC; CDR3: CASGLVYPKSGERHYGYTF
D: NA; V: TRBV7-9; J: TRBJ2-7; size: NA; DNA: TGTGCCAGCAGCTCAGATGGACAGGGTTGGGGCGGGGGCGAGCAGTACTTC; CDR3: CASSSDGQGWGGGEQYF
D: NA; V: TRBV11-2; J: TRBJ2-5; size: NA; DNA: TGTGCCAGCAGCTTACAGGAGACCCAGTACTTC; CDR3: CASSLQETQYF
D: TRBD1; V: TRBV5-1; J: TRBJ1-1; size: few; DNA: TGCGCCAGCAGCTTGATGGGACAGGCCGAAGCTTTCTTT; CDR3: CASSLMGQAEAFF
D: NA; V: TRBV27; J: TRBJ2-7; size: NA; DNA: TGTGCCAGCAGCTCAGACAGAAGATCCTACGAGCAGTACTTC; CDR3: CASSSDRRSYEQYF
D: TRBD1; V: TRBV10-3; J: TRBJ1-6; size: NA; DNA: TGTGCCATCAGTTTCACTCCGGACAGGTTAGATTCACCCCTCCACTTT; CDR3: CAISFTPDRLDSPLHF
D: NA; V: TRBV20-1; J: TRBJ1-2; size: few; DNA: TGCAGTGCTAGTCGGAGGGCTGGCTACACCTTC; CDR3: CSASRRAGYTF
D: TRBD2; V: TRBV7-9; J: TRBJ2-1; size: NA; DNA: TGTGCCAGCAGCTACGCTGCACTAGCGGGTATATACAATGAGCAGTTCTTC; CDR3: CASSYAALAGIYNEQFF
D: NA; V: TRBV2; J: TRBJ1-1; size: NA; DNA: TGTGCCAGCAGTGAATTGGGGGCCTTTGAAGCTTTCTTT; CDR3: CASSELGAFEAFF
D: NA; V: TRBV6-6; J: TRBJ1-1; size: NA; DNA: TGTGCCAGCAGTTACCGGTCCAGACAGAACACTGAAGCTTTCTTT; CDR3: CASSYRSRQNTEAFF
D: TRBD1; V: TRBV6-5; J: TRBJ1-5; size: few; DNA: TGTGCCAGCAGCCGACAGGGAAATCAGCCCCAGCATTTT; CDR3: CASSRQGNQPQHF
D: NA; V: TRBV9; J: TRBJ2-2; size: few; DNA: TGTGCCAGCAGCGTAGCCGGGGCGACGGGGGCCGGGGAGCTGTTTTTT; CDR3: CASSVAGATGAGELFF
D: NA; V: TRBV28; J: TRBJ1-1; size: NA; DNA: TGTGCCAGCATAAGGGGAAGCCTTTACACTGAAGCTTTCTTT; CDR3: CASIRGSLYTEAFF
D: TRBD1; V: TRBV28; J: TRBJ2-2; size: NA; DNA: TGTGCCAGCTCCGAGCCAGGGGGCCCTACCACTCACACCGGGGAGCTGTTTTTT; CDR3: CASSEPGGPTTHTGELFF
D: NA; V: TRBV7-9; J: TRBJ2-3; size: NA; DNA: TGTGCCAGCAGCTTTCAGGGTTACACAGATACGCAGTATTTT; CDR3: CASSFQGYTDTQYF